The rows below give T cell receptor beta chains drawn from one sample of a study of brain metastases from non-small cell lung cancer. Generated by immunoSEQ multiplex PCR, the TCRdb table keeps only in-frame clones and is missing some. The sample holds about 4,300 clones, 90% seen once. The sequenced sample consisted of primary lung tumor tissue. The receptors were gathered from a donor at least 40 years old with non-small cell lung cancer. Both conserved end residues are part of each CDR3. A D gene is named only where the DNA matches it firmly. Where a row states a size, it is once, few, many or the class of an expanded clone; other rows omit it.

>few|TRBJ2-7|TRBV27|TRBD2
CASATGLAVTNSYEQYF
TGTGCCAGCGCGACGGGACTAGCGGTTACGAATTCCTACGAGCAGTACTTC
>.|TRBJ2-7|TRBV6-6|.
CASSNPQNYEQYF
TGTGCCAGCAGCAATCCTCAGAACTACGAGCAGTACTTC
>.|TRBJ1-1|TRBV7-8|.
CASSPRRGNTEAFF
TGTGCCAGCAGCCCGAGAAGAGGGAACACTGAAGCTTTCTTT
>few|TRBJ2-1|TRBV6-1|TRBD1
CASSDWIAGQGNNEQFF
TGTGCCAGCAGTGATTGGATTGCGGGACAGGGGAACAATGAGCAGTTCTTC
>.|TRBJ2-5|TRBV11-1|.
CASSLSLETQYF
TGTGCCAGCAGCTTAAGTTTAGAGACCCAGTACTTC
>.|TRBJ1-2|TRBV18|.
CASSPDSTSYGYTF
TGTGCCAGCTCACCGGACAGCACTTCCTATGGCTACACCTTC
>.|TRBJ2-2|TRBV6-5|.
CASSYSWNTGELFF
TGTGCCAGCAGTTACTCGTGGAACACCGGGGAGCTGTTTTTT
>.|TRBJ2-3|TRBV4-1|.
CASSQPAGATDTQYF
TGCGCCAGCAGCCAACCTGCGGGGGCCACAGATACGCAGTATTTT
>.|TRBJ2-5|TRBV9|TRBD2
CASNLAGGETQYF
TGTGCCAGTAATTTGGCGGGAGGAGAGACCCAGTACTTC
>few|TRBJ2-6|TRBV18|.
CASSPTGGSYSGANVLTF
TGTGCCAGCTCACCAACGGGGGGCTCTTACTCTGGGGCCAACGTCCTGACTTTC
>.|TRBJ1-4|TRBV7-8|.
CASSLGQVTNEKLFF
TGTGCCAGCAGCTTAGGACAGGTCACTAATGAAAAACTGTTTTTT
>.|TRBJ2-1|TRBV6-6|.
CASSPAGYEQFF
TGTGCCAGCAGCCCCGCGGGCTATGAGCAGTTCTTC
>.|TRBJ1-1|TRBV28|.
CASRDLNTEAFF
TGTGCCAGCAGGGACCTGAACACTGAAGCTTTCTTT
>.|TRBJ2-1|TRBV2|TRBD2
CATSGGSYNEQFF
TGTGCCACCTCGGGGGGCTCCTACAATGAGCAGTTCTTC
>.|TRBJ2-7|TRBV7-9|.
CASSPGGGSSYEQYF
TGTGCCAGCAGCCCAGGGGGCGGGAGTAGCTACGAGCAGTACTTC
>.|TRBJ1-5|TRBV19|.
CASSIWGGGDSNQPQHF
TGTGCCAGTAGTATATGGGGAGGGGGGGATAGCAATCAGCCCCAGCATTTT